This TCR beta chain was found in a study of T cells in Graves' hyperthyroidism and ophthalmopathy. In the study overall: Once the initial diagnosis was made, peripheral blood was obtained before any treatment.

Amplified TCR beta CDR3 regions derived from RNA transcripts. HTBI primers drove first-round RT-PCR of the TCR CDR3. Each CDR3 protein gets one entry after TCRdb re-called the multiplex PCR reads with MiXCR. The sample holds 500,000 to 550,000 distinct CDR3 sequences, just under 20% seen once. Germline assignment: CDR1 SGDLS and CDR2 YYNGEE. V lost 8 bases to trimming and J lost 4 bases, with 12 bases between them. CDR3 length equals 13 residues. This receptor was obtained from a middle-aged man with Graves' ophthalmopathy. Sequencing used blood. The chain joins TRBV9 to TRBJ2-2; perhaps D is TRBD1 or TRBD2 (5 bases each). CDR3 in DNA: TGTGCCAGTGGGGACCAACGCACCGGGGAGCTGTTTTTT. This sequence encodes CASGDQRTGELFF.